The 9 T cell receptor beta chains below all came from one sample that was sequenced in a study of beta chain features in type 1 diabetes. Broader study findings: Shortening that was moderate but significant affected the TCRB CDR3s of Type 1 diabetes patients in all four CD4+ subsets.

The authors reverse transcribed all of the isolated RNA, so sequencing captured expressed TCRB transcripts. Sequenced by immunoSEQ multiplex PCR; TCRdb stores in-frame clones only, minus some. The sample consists of roughly 260,000 clones, approximately 10% of them appearing once. These receptors lack a known antigen. Sequenced input: naive CD4+ T cells from blood. These receptors were collected from a man aged 25 to 40 with type 1 diabetes.

In this sample, this clone turned up a few times. The J gene is TRBJ2-7, the V gene TRBV9, with a tentative D call TRBD2 (6 bases). The germline gives CDR1 SGDLS, CDR2 YYNGEE. The V end was cut by 4 bases, the J end by 2 bases, with 19 bases between. This CDR3 is built from 16 residues. The CDR3 here is CASSPMAGTLTYEQYF. CDR3 in DNA: TGTGCCAGCAGCCCCATGGCGGGGACGCTAACCTACGAGCAGTACTTC.

This clone was counted between two and nine times. The chain combines TRBV2 with TRBJ2-7, with D perhaps matching TRBD2 (5 bases). Germline loops: CDR1 SNHLY, CDR2 FYNNEI. The CDR3 is 13 amino acids. Trimming pared 6 bases from V and 3 bases from J, leaving 12 bases between. CDR3 DNA sequence: TGTGCCAGCAGGGAGGACGGGGACTACGAGCAGTACTTC. Protein: CASREDGDYEQYF.

This clone came up a few times. The V gene is TRBV29-1, the J gene TRBJ2-3, with D perhaps matching TRBD2 (7 bases). This CDR3 contains 12 residues. CDR1 and CDR2 (germline): SQVTM, ANQGSEA. The germline V and J ends were trimmed by 7 bases and 4 bases, with 12 bases remaining between them. Here the CDR3 DNA reads TGCAGCGCCGAGGGGGGGGCAGATACGCAGTATTTT. Protein product: CSAEGGADTQYF.

The chain carries TRBV15 and TRBJ1-1, with D possibly TRBD1 on 5 matching bases. The germline gives CDR1 LNHNV, CDR2 YYDKDF (reference sequence). V was cut by 1 base and J by 6 bases, with 15 bases left in between. This CDR3 region has 15 residues. The CDR3 spells CATSRVRPSRAEAFF. CDR3 nucleotides: TGTGCCACCAGCAGAGTAAGACCATCCAGGGCTGAAGCTTTCTTT.

Details on this clone: This sample also contains other DNA sequences that code for the same CDR3. The genes are TRBV5-1 and TRBJ1-5; D uncertain. Germline CDR1 reads SGHRS; CDR2 reads YFSETQ. This CDR3 has 14 residues. Trimming took off 0 bases at V and 2 bases at J, with 6 bases between the two ends. The CDR3: CASSLDSGNQPQHF. CDR3 nucleotides: TGCGCCAGCAGCTTGGACTCGGGCAATCAGCCCCAGCATTTT.

This clone was recorded a few times. DNA for the CDR3: TGCGCCAGCAGATCAGGGGGCGGAGGTAGCACAGATACGCAGTATTTT. This translates into CASRSGGGGSTDTQYF. The chain recombines TRBV5-1 with TRBJ2-3, with 8 bases that match TRBD1. This CDR3 has 16 amino acids. Germline assignment: CDR1 SGHRS and CDR2 YFSETQ. Unmatched junction bases numbered 8, after V lost 5 bases and J lost 0 bases.

Points on this clone: Other DNA variants within this sample encode the same CDR3. This chain uses TRBV2 with TRBJ1-1, with D possibly matching TRBD1 (5 bases). Germline values: CDR1 SNHLY, CDR2 FYNNEI. V lost 4 bases and J lost 1, with 7 bases in between. The CDR3 is 13 residues long. CDR3 sequence (DNA): TGTGCCAGCAGTGGACAGAAGAACACTGAAGCTTTCTTT. Its protein product is CASSGQKNTEAFF.

The chain has TRBV28 and TRBJ2-7; D may be TRBD1 (6 bases). The V end was cut by 7 bases, the J end by 5 bases, with 15 bases between. From germline, CDR1 is MDHEN and CDR2 SYDVKM. The CDR3 has 13 residues. CDR3 DNA sequence: TGTGCCAGCACCAAGCCCCCAGGGGACGAGCAGTACTTC. Translated: CASTKPPGDEQYF.

This clone turned up a few times. The chain recombines TRBV14 with TRBJ1-1; D is possibly TRBD1 (5 bases). Germline V CDR1 and CDR2: SGHDN, FVKESK. Between the trimmed V and J ends, which lost 4 bases and 11 bases, there was a span of 17 bases. CDR3 length: 13 residues. CDR3 sequence: CASSPLPGLWAFF. CDR3 nucleotides: TGTGCCAGCAGCCCGCTCCCGGGACTATGGGCTTTCTTT.